Sequencing of this T cell receptor beta chain was carried out in a study of Ad26.COV2.S vaccination and SARS-CoV-2 variants. Whole-study context: Dosing was one shot or two shots 56 days apart.

Treatment specified: roughly 19 received Ad26.COV2.S at low or high dose, single or two shots; about 5 received placebo; per-sample allocation not given. On day 63 after the first injection, vaccine and placebo recipients gave samples. Germline V gene data show CDR1 as SGHDN and CDR2 as FVKESK. CDR3 size: 13 residues. V lost 8 bases and J 4 bases, leaving 12 bases between the germline ends. The table came from immunoSEQ multiplex PCR; TCRdb's copy has only in-frame clones and leaves some out. Here the sample spans some 400,000 clones, approximately 91% being singletons. The receptor was derived from a person aged 18-60 years who received the Ad26.COV2.S COVID-19 vaccine or a placebo. The sequencing here drew on peripheral blood, taken in a trial of Ad26.COV2.S vaccine versus placebo. The chain couples TRBV14 to TRBJ2-1, with D uncertain. The CDR3 DNA sequence: TGTGCCAGCTCTCTCGGTCGGTACAATGAGCAGTTCTTC. This encodes CASSLGRYNEQFF.